Each of the 32 T cell receptor beta chains below was sequenced from the same sample in a study of shared clonotypes between healthy human individuals. TCRdb keeps only in-frame clones here, not all; method: immunoSEQ multiplex PCR. The sample lists hundreds of thousands of clones, 96% occurring once. The naive CD8 subset, CD45RO-negative cells positively selected for CCR7, excluded terminally differentiated effector memory CD45RA+ cells. Sequenced input: naive CD8+ T cells sorted from blood. The receptor set was obtained from a woman aged 30 to 39 in good health.

This chain uses TRBV7-9 with TRBJ2-7; D may be TRBD2 (5 bases). Trimming took 3 bases from V and 3 from J, leaving 15 bases between them. The CDR3 spans 15 residues. Germline V gene sequence: CDR1 SEHNR, CDR2 FQNEAQ (reference sequence). DNA for the CDR3: TGTGCCAGCAGCTTCGGCGGTTCCGGGGACTACGAGCAGTACTTC. As protein: CASSFGGSGDYEQYF. Combining the CDR3 with reference TRBV7-9 and TRBJ2-7 gives the whole variable domain DTGVSQNPRHKITKRGQNVTFRCDPISEHNRLYWYRQTLGQGPEFLTYFQNEAQLEKSRLLSDRFSAERPKGSFSTLEIQRTEQGDSAMYLCASSFGGSGDYEQYFGPGTRLTVT.

The chain recombines TRBV6-5 with TRBJ2-3; 7 bases match TRBD2. This CDR3 contains 15 residues. V trimming: 6 bases; J trimming: 2 bases; junction bases outside the gene matches: 8. Per the germline V gene, CDR1 is MNHEY and CDR2 is SVGAGI. CDR3 sequence: CASSHLAEYTDTQYF. In DNA form, the CDR3 reads TGTGCCAGCAGCCACCTAGCGGAATACACAGATACGCAGTATTTT.

The J gene is TRBJ1-1, the V gene TRBV2; D remains unclear. Between the trimmed V and J ends, which lost 6 bases and 0 bases, there was a span of 14 bases. The CDR3 runs to 15 residues. The germline V gene encodes CDR1 SNHLY and CDR2 FYNNEI. CDR3 amino acids: CASREKTALNTEAFF. The CDR3 coding sequence is TGTGCCAGCAGGGAAAAGACGGCCCTGAACACTGAAGCTTTCTTT.

The chain combines TRBV7-9 with TRBJ2-7, with D perhaps matching TRBD2 (5 bases). Per germline, CDR1 SEHNR and CDR2 FQNEAQ (reference sequence). This CDR3 contains 15 residues. The V end lost 5 bases, the J end lost 3 bases, and 17 bases lay between the germline ends. This CDR3 reads CASSHTGSLDYEQYF. In nucleotides, the CDR3 is TGTGCCAGCAGCCACACGGGATCCCTGGACTACGAGCAGTACTTC.

As DNA, the CDR3 is TGTGCCAGCAGTGAAGGTAGGACTAGCGGCCTTAACATTCAGTACTTC. Residues: CASSEGRTSGLNIQYF. J is TRBJ2-4 and V is TRBV6-1, with 10 positions matching TRBD2. The V gene's germline CDR1 is MNHNS and CDR2 SASEGT. Trimming took 1 base from V and 7 from J; bases not matched to a gene: 7. The CDR3 spans 16 residues.

The chain combines TRBV4-2 with TRBJ1-5; D is ambiguous. Germline CDR1 LGHNA, CDR2 YNFKEQ. Deletions cut 0 bases from V and 3 bases from J, with 15 bases between. The CDR3 runs 17 residues. The CDR3 protein is CASSQDFGGMDNQPQHF. CDR3 nucleotide sequence: TGTGCCAGCAGCCAAGATTTTGGTGGGATGGACAATCAGCCCCAGCATTTT.

V is TRBV7-6 and J is TRBJ2-3; D may be TRBD1 or TRBD2 (6 bases each). The CDR3 contains 16 residues. Germline V lookup: CDR1 SGHVS, CDR2 FNYEAQ. V was cut by 5 bases and J by 0 bases, with 15 bases left in between. CDR3 coding DNA: TGTGCCAGCAGCGAAGGGGGGCCCGCTAGCACAGATACGCAGTATTTT. Translating it yields CASSEGGPASTDTQYF. The whole variable domain, remainder taken from reference TRBV7-6 and TRBJ2-3, is GAGVSQSPRYKVTKRGQDVALRCDPISGHVSLYWYRQALGQGPEFLTYFNYEAQQDKSGLPNDRFSAERPEGSISTLTIQRTEQRDSAMYRCASSEGGPASTDTQYFGPGTRLTVL.

CDR3 DNA sequence: TGTGCCAGCAGTGAATATACCTATGGCTACACCTTC. This translates into CASSEYTYGYTF. The chain combines TRBV6-1 with TRBJ1-2, with D unclear. From germline, CDR1 is MNHNS and CDR2 SASEGT. CDR3 length equals 12 residues. Trimming removed 2 bases at V and 4 bases at J, with 5 bases between.

This clone was recorded only once. The CDR3 DNA follows: TGTGCCAGCAGTTTAGTGAGGCAGCCCCAGCATTTT. Protein product: CASSLVRQPQHF. This sequence joins TRBV28 and TRBJ1-5; D gene unclear. Germline V gene data show CDR1 as MDHEN and CDR2 as SYDVKM. The CDR3 contains 12 residues. V shed 2 bases and J shed 7 bases, with 6 bases lying between them.

The chain employs TRBV27 and TRBJ2-4, with D possibly matching TRBD2 (5 bases). The CDR3 has 15 amino acids. V lost 0 bases and J lost 10, with 16 bases in between. Germline V gene data show CDR1 as MNHEY and CDR2 as SMNVEV (reference sequence). CDR3 sequence (DNA): TGTGCCAGCAGTTTATCCCAGACCGGCGGAGGAATTCAGTACTTC. It codes for CASSLSQTGGGIQYF.

This chain joins TRBV5-6 and TRBJ1-4, with 9 bases matching TRBD1. The germline CDR1 and CDR2 sequences are SGHDT and YYEEEE. With V trimmed by 4 bases and J by 0 bases, 7 bases remained unmatched. CDR3 length: 17 amino acids. This chain's CDR3 is CASSGQGIPSTNEKLFF. The CDR3 bases are TGTGCCAGCAGCGGACAGGGGATCCCCTCAACTAATGAAAAACTGTTTTTT.

The chain recombines TRBV28 with TRBJ1-5; the match to TRBD1 covers 8 bases. J gave up 4 bases and V 7 bases, and 9 bases lay outside the gene matches. Per the germline V gene, CDR1 is MDHEN and CDR2 is SYDVKM. CDR3 length equals 15 residues. CDR3 amino acids: CASTLPDRANQPQHF. The CDR3 region has the DNA TGTGCCAGCACCCTCCCGGACAGGGCTAATCAGCCCCAGCATTTT.

V and J are TRBV28 and TRBJ2-7; 10 nucleotides agree with TRBD1. The CDR3 spans 16 residues. The germline CDR1 and CDR2 sequences are MDHEN and SYDVKM. Trimming took 3 bases from V and 5 from J; bases not matched to a gene: 10. CDR3 protein: CASSFRDRGDPHEQYF. The CDR3 coding sequence is TGTGCCAGCAGTTTCCGGGACAGGGGTGACCCCCACGAGCAGTACTTC.

The genes are TRBV7-9 and TRBJ1-1; D is ambiguous. The ends were cut back, 2 bases at V and 1 base at J, with 8 bases in the middle. In germline, CDR1 is SEHNR, CDR2 FQNEAQ (reference sequence). This CDR3 spans 14 amino acids. The CDR3 DNA follows: TGTGCCAGCAGCTTAATACACCAGAACACTGAAGCTTTCTTT. Encoded protein: CASSLIHQNTEAFF.

This clone was detected once. The chain recombines TRBV19 with TRBJ2-2, with D possibly being TRBD2 (5 bases). CDR1 and CDR2 (germline): LNHDA, SQIVND (reference sequence). The CDR3 spans 14 residues. Between the trimmed V and J ends, which lost 8 bases and 1 base, there was a span of 11 bases. In DNA form, the CDR3 reads TGTGCCAGTCGCGTCGGGGAGAACACCGGGGAGCTGTTTTTT. Amino acids: CASRVGENTGELFF.

The CDR3 protein is CAISDSDYNEQFF. In DNA, the CDR3 is TGTGCCATCAGTGACTCCGACTACAATGAGCAGTTCTTC. This chain joins TRBV10-3 and TRBJ2-1; D remains unclear. V lost 3 bases and J 3 bases, leaving 6 bases between the germline ends. The CDR3 has 13 amino acids. Germline V gene lookup returns CDR1 ENHRY and CDR2 SYGVKD.

Regarding this clone: The sample has other DNA sequences that encode this CDR3 too. The chain links TRBV7-6 to TRBJ1-1; D remains unclear. Germline-derived CDR1 and CDR2 are SGHVS and FNYEAQ. Deletions cut 1 base from V and 1 base from J, with 4 bases between. The CDR3 is 13 residues long. This chain's CDR3 is CASSLGRNTEAFF. DNA for the CDR3: TGTGCCAGCAGCTTAGGACGGAACACTGAAGCTTTCTTT.

This clone has just one count. This chain uses TRBV9 with TRBJ2-1; TRBD2 aligns across 12 bases. CDR1 and CDR2 (germline): SGDLS, YYNGEE. With V trimmed by 3 bases and J by 3 bases, 4 bases remained unmatched. The CDR3 has 16 residues. DNA for the CDR3: TGTGCCAGCAGCGGACTAGCGGGAGTAGACTACAATGAGCAGTTCTTC. Protein: CASSGLAGVDYNEQFF.

The chain combines TRBV14 with TRBJ2-7, with D hard to call. In germline, CDR1 is SGHDN, CDR2 FVKESK. The CDR3 runs to 14 residues. The V and J ends lost 2 bases and 0 bases respectively, with 8 bases between them. The CDR3 DNA reads TGTGCCAGCAGCCAACAGGCAGCCTCCTACGAGCAGTACTTC. Its translation: CASSQQAASYEQYF.

The chain uses TRBV4-1 and TRBJ2-7; 13 bases fit TRBD2. This CDR3 has 16 amino acids. The ends lost 3 bases at V and 1 base at J; junction bases unmatched: 3. The germline CDR1 and CDR2 sequences are MGHRA and YSYEKL. Here the CDR3 reads CASSHRLAGGSYEQYF. The CDR3 DNA follows: TGCGCCAGCAGCCACAGACTAGCGGGAGGATCCTACGAGCAGTACTTC.

The rearrangement joins TRBV5-4 to TRBJ2-7, with 8 bases identical to TRBD1. There are 15 residues in the CDR3. V was clipped by 2 bases and J by 4 bases; unmatched bases: 8. Germline V lookup: CDR1 SGHNT, CDR2 YYREEE (reference sequence). CDR3 DNA: TGTGCCAGCAGCTTTTTTGACAGGGGCATTTACGAGCAGTACTTC. Its translation is CASSFFDRGIYEQYF. Filled out from reference TRBV5-4 and TRBJ2-7, the complete variable domain reads ETGVTQSPTHLIKTRGQQVTLRCSSQSGHNTVSWYQQALGQGPQFIFQYYREEENGRGNFPPRFSGLQFPNYSSELNVNALELDDSALYLCASSFFDRGIYEQYFGPGTRLTVT.

The V call is TRBV28, the J call TRBJ2-7, with D unclear. The V gene lost 2 bases and the J gene lost 3 bases, with 8 bases spanning the gap. This CDR3 is built from 13 residues. From germline, CDR1 is MDHEN and CDR2 SYDVKM. CDR3 nucleotides: TGTGCCAGCAGTTTAGCTTACGACTACGAGCAGTACTTC. Its protein product is CASSLAYDYEQYF. The full variable domain, its missing parts supplied by reference TRBV28 and TRBJ2-7, is DVKVTQSSRYLVKRTGEKVFLECVQDMDHENMFWYRQDPGLGLRLIYFSYDVKMKEKGDIPEGYSVSREKKERFSLILESASTNQTSMYLCASSLAYDYEQYFGPGTRLTVT.

The chain carries TRBV5-6 and TRBJ2-1, with D possibly being TRBD1 (6 bases). There are 16 residues in the CDR3. V lost 0 bases and J 2 bases, leaving 12 bases between the germline ends. CDR1 and CDR2 from the germline V gene are SGHDT and YYEEEE. The CDR3 DNA is TGTGCCAGCAGCTTGGATAGTCAGGGGACCTACAATGAGCAGTTCTTC. It codes for CASSLDSQGTYNEQFF.

The CDR3 region has the DNA TGTGCCAGCAGTGAACTGGGGGGGGATGAAAAACTGTTTTTT. It yields the protein CASSELGGDEKLFF. V gene TRBV2 combines with J gene TRBJ1-4; D is perhaps TRBD1 (5 bases). From germline, CDR1 is SNHLY and CDR2 FYNNEI. The CDR3 has 14 residues. Trimming took 2 bases from V and 6 from J, leaving 10 bases between them.

The rearrangement uses TRBV30 and TRBJ1-2; 7 bases are a match to TRBD1. The V segment lost 5 bases and the J segment 5 bases; nucleotides outside the gene matches: 14. The CDR3 extends over 15 amino acids. The V gene's germline CDR1 is GTSNPN and CDR2 SVGIG (reference sequence). CDR3 bases: TGTGCCTGGCGGATCCCCTACCGGGACAGTTATGGCTACACCTTC. Its protein product is CAWRIPYRDSYGYTF.

V and J are TRBV21-1 and TRBJ2-7; the table's D gene call, TRBD1, was not cross checked with the DNA. TRBV21-1 is a listed pseudogene. The CDR3 has 10 residues. CDR3 coding DNA: TGTGCCAGCAGCAGGCGGGACAGATCCTTC. Its protein product is CASSRRDRSF.

This sequence joins TRBV4-1 and TRBJ1-1; D not certain. There are 14 residues in the CDR3. V was trimmed by 1 base and J by 0 bases, leaving 6 bases between them. Germline values: CDR1 MGHRA, CDR2 YSYEKL. DNA of the CDR3: TGCGCCAGCAGCCAAGTGGCACTGAACACTGAAGCTTTCTTT. Translation gives CASSQVALNTEAFF.

V and J are TRBV19 and TRBJ2-3; 11 bases map to TRBD2. The V gene's germline CDR1 is LNHDA and CDR2 SQIVND (reference sequence). J lost 3 bases, V lost 3 bases, and 5 bases had no gene match. The CDR3 spans 16 residues. CDR3 nucleotide sequence: TGTGCCAGTAGTATGCTAGCGGGAGGATGGACAGATACGCAGTATTTT. Protein product: CASSMLAGGWTDTQYF. Together with reference TRBV19 and TRBJ2-3, the CDR3 gives the full variable domain: DGGITQSPKYLFRKEGQNVTLSCEQNLNHDAMYWYRQDPGQGLRLIYYSQIVNDFQKGDIAEGYSVSREKKESFPLTVTSAQKNPTAFYLCASSMLAGGWTDTQYFGPGTRLTVL.

V is TRBV4-1 and J is TRBJ2-7; 7 nucleotides agree with TRBD2. V shed 4 bases and J 2 bases; nucleotides not matched to a gene: 8. Germline-derived CDR1 and CDR2 are MGHRA and YSYEKL. This CDR3 has 15 amino acids. As DNA, the CDR3 is TGCGCCAGCAGCCCAGCCGGGGCGGGAGCCTACGAGCAGTACTTC. Encoded protein: CASSPAGAGAYEQYF.

The CDR3 here is CASNPGVGAGDTQYF. CDR3 in DNA: TGTGCCAGCAACCCTGGTGTGGGGGCAGGGGATACGCAGTATTTT. The V call is TRBV27, the J call TRBJ2-3; possibly TRBD1 for D (6 bases). Trimming stripped 7 bases from V and 6 bases from J, with 20 bases between. This CDR3 has 15 residues. Germline V gives CDR1 MNHEY, CDR2 SMNVEV (reference sequence).

The J gene is TRBJ2-7, the V gene TRBV9; TRBD1 agrees at 7 bases. Germline V gives CDR1 SGDLS, CDR2 YYNGEE. CDR3 length equals 13 residues. The ends lost 4 bases at V and 3 bases at J; junction bases unmatched: 4. CDR3 DNA sequence: TGTGCCAGCAGCCTTGGGACAGACTACGAGCAGTACTTC. Translated, it gives CASSLGTDYEQYF.

The gene calls are TRBV28 and TRBJ2-1; TRBD1 is a possible D gene (6 bases). Deletions cut 2 bases from V and 2 bases from J, with 28 bases between. The CDR3 spans 21 residues. Germline values: CDR1 MDHEN, CDR2 SYDVKM. In DNA form, the CDR3 reads TGTGCCAGCAGTTTAAATCGATTTTCGGGAACAGGGTCCACCGCCTACAATGAGCAGTTCTTC. It translates to CASSLNRFSGTGSTAYNEQFF.